Given below is one T cell receptor beta chain in context. What it recognizes is unknown. Trimming removed 4 bases from V and 2 bases from J; junction bases left unmatched: 2. This CDR3 comprises 14 residues. Germline assignment: CDR1 SGHTA and CDR2 FQGNSA. This entry belongs to a study of graft-versus-host responses after intestinal transplantation. Study-wide context: Transplants given to recipients were multivisceral, liver-intestinal, or isolated intestinal.

Clones were read by immunoSEQ multiplex PCR, and TCRdb kept only the in-frame ones, dropping some. The data show more than 75,000 clones, approximately 90% seen once. The receptor comes from a human donor who was the organ donor for an intestinal transplant. The chain couples TRBV7-2 to TRBJ2-1; 7 bases align to TRBD2. The input for sequencing was unstimulated CD4+ T cells sorted from spleen or lymph node cells, taken before transplant. In nucleotides, the CDR3 is TGTGCCAGCAGCTACGGACTAGCCTACAATGAGCAGTTCTTC. It yields the protein CASSYGLAYNEQFF.